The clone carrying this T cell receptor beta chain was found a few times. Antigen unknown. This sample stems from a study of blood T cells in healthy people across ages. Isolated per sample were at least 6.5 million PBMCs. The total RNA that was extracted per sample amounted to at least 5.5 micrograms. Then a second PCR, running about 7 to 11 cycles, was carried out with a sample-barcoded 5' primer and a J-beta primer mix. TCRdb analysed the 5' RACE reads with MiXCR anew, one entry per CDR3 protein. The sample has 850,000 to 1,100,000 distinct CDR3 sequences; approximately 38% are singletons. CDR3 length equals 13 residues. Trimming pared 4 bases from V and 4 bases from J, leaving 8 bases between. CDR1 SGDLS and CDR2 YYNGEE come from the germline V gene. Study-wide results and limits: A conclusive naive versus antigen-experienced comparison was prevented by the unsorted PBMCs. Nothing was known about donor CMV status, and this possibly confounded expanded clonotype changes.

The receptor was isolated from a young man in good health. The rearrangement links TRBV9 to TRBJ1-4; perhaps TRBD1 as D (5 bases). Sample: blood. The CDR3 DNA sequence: TGTGCCAGCAGCACGCAGGGTAATGAAAAACTGTTTTTT. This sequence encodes CASSTQGNEKLFF.